A single sample is the source of the 14 T cell receptor beta chains below, sequenced in a study of blood T cell repertoires in COVID-19. Clones were sequenced by immunoSEQ multiplex PCR, and TCRdb holds only the in-frame ones, with some missing. Seen here are roughly 48,000 clones, 75% to 85% observed once, and the top ten hold less than 9.5%. Sequenced material: peripheral blood. The receptors were gathered from a man aged 40-49 years with acute or convalescent COVID-19.

This clone has a single count. The rearrangement uses TRBV19 and TRBJ2-7; 10 bases line up with TRBD2. After removal of 4 bases from V and 1 base from J, the junction contained 4 bases not matched to a gene. This CDR3 region has 15 residues. Germline CDR1 is LNHDA and CDR2 is SQIVND (reference sequence). The DNA for the CDR3 is TGTGCCAGTAGTAGCCTAGCGGGGGAGTCCTACGAGCAGTACTTC. It translates to CASSSLAGESYEQYF.

This clone was found a few times. V gene TRBV7-2 combines with J gene TRBJ1-3; no firm D call. Germline values: CDR1 SGHTA, CDR2 FQGNSA. The CDR3 has 12 amino acids. Deletions cut 1 base from V and 8 bases from J, with 6 bases between. The CDR3 bases are TGTGCCAGCAGCTTAGGGCGGGACACCATATATTTT. Its translation: CASSLGRDTIYF.

V and J are TRBV5-1 and TRBJ1-1; 10 bases map to TRBD1. Per the germline V gene, CDR1 is SGHRS and CDR2 is YFSETQ. V lost 1 base to trimming and J lost 5 bases; unmatched junction nucleotides: 8. The CDR3 has 16 residues. The chain's CDR3 is CASSLSSRDRGTEAFF. The CDR3 DNA reads as TGCGCCAGCAGCTTGTCCTCCCGGGACAGGGGAACTGAAGCTTTCTTT.

This chain links TRBV3-1 (or the pseudogene TRBV3-2) with TRBJ2-3; the match to TRBD2 covers 10 bases. Germline V lookup: CDR1 LGHDT, CDR2 YNNKEL (reference sequence). After removal of 6 bases from V and 5 bases from J, the junction contained 14 bases not matched to a gene. CDR3 length equals 17 residues. CDR3 in DNA: TGTGCCAGCAGTCAGGCCCTACTAGCGGGGATGGGAGATACGCAGTATTTT. This encodes CASSQALLAGMGDTQYF.

J is TRBJ1-1 and V is TRBV5-5; D gene uncertain. V shed 4 bases and J shed 4 bases, with 11 bases lying between them. Per germline, CDR1 SGHKS and CDR2 YYEKEE (reference sequence). The CDR3 loop spans 13 amino acids. This chain's CDR3 is CASSRGGSTEAFF. The CDR3 bases are TGTGCCAGCAGCCGCGGTGGGTCCACTGAAGCTTTCTTT.

The chain is built from TRBV12-5 and TRBJ2-2; D gene ambiguous. This CDR3 contains 16 residues. Trimming left V 2 bases short and J 6 bases short, with 16 bases between. CDR1 and CDR2 from the germline V gene are LGHNT and FRNRAP. The CDR3 nucleotides are TGTGCTAGTGGTTTGATTTTGGGCCCCGCTCCCGGGGAGCTGTTTTTT. The encoded protein is CASGLILGPAPGELFF.

This chain connects TRBV2 to TRBJ1-2; no definite D call. The CDR3 covers 13 residues. Between the trimmed V and J ends, which lost 6 bases and 5 bases, there was a span of 13 bases. Looked up from germline, CDR1 is SNHLY and CDR2 is FYNNEI. The CDR3 bases are TGTGCCAGCAGCGCGGAGGTGGAGTATGGCTACACCTTC. It yields the protein CASSAEVEYGYTF. The full variable domain, completed using reference TRBV2 and TRBJ1-2, is EPEVTQTPSHQVTQMGQEVILRCVPISNHLYFYWYRQILGQKVEFLVSFYNNEISEKSEIFDDQFSVERPDGSNFTLKIRSTKLEDSAMYFCASSAEVEYGYTFGSGTRLTVV.

In its sample, this clone was seen once. The DNA of the CDR3 is TGCGCCAGCAGCAGTAGACAGGGGGAGGCTTTCTTT. Translated, it gives CASSSRQGEAFF. The V gene is TRBV5-1, the J gene TRBJ1-1; 9 nucleotides line up with TRBD1. Germline V gene lookup returns CDR1 SGHRS and CDR2 YFSETQ. The V and J ends lost 4 bases and 11 bases, in that order; junction bases with no gene match: 6. The CDR3 length is 12 residues.

V is TRBV30 and J is TRBJ2-3, with 9 positions matching TRBD2. Germline CDR1 and CDR2: GTSNPN and SVGIG (reference sequence). V lost 0 bases and J lost 8; bases outside the gene matches: 9. The CDR3 has 15 residues. In DNA form, the CDR3 reads TGTGCCTGGAGTGTTGCCAGCGGGGGGCGGGGTACGCAGTATTTT. Amino acid sequence: CAWSVASGGRGTQYF. The entire variable domain, with the rest obtained from reference TRBV30 and TRBJ2-3, is as follows: SQTIHQWPATLVQPVGSPLSLECTVEGTSNPNLYWYRQAAGRGLQLLFYSVGIGQISSEVPQNLSASRPQDRQFILSSKKLLLSDSGFYLCAWSVASGGRGTQYFGPGTRLTVL.

The J gene is TRBJ1-2, the V gene TRBV4-1, with no clear D. The CDR3 is 11 amino acids. CDR1 MGHRA and CDR2 YSYEKL come from the germline V gene. V shed 2 bases and J shed 11 bases, with 9 bases lying between them. The CDR3, as DNA: TGCGCCAGCAGCCAACGGAGTAGGTACACCTTC. It translates to CASSQRSRYTF.

CDR3 in DNA: TGTGCCAGCAGAAGCAACTACCTTATCACCTACGAGCAGTACTTC. As protein: CASRSNYLITYEQYF. The rearrangement links TRBV6-5 to TRBJ2-7; D is undetermined. CDR3 size: 15 residues. Deletions cut 6 bases from V and 2 bases from J, with 17 bases between. Germline CDR1 reads MNHEY; CDR2 reads SVGAGI.

The rearrangement joins TRBV28 to TRBJ1-2; perhaps TRBD1 as D (5 bases). The CDR3 has 13 residues. The germline V and J ends were trimmed by 9 bases and 0 bases, with 11 bases remaining between them. Germline loops: CDR1 MDHEN, CDR2 SYDVKM. The CDR3: CASKGFSNYGYTF. CDR3 nucleotides: TGTGCCAGTAAGGGGTTTTCTAACTATGGCTACACCTTC.

The rearrangement joins TRBV15 to TRBJ2-2, with no clear D. CDR3 size: 11 residues. The germline CDR1 and CDR2 sequences are LNHNV and YYDKDF (reference sequence). Trimming cost V 5 bases and J 5 bases, with 3 bases left between them. In DNA form, the CDR3 reads TGTGCCACCAGCCTTACCGGGGAGCTGTTTTTT. It is translated as CATSLTGELFF.

The rearrangement links TRBV5-1 to TRBJ2-5, with unresolved D. V dropped 2 bases and J dropped 1 base, with 6 bases sitting between them. The CDR3 covers 13 residues. The germline CDR1 and CDR2 sequences are SGHRS and YFSETQ. The CDR3 region is CASSFGSQETQYF. The CDR3 DNA sequence: TGCGCCAGCAGCTTCGGGTCCCAAGAGACCCAGTACTTC. Complete variable domain (other parts from reference TRBV5-1 and TRBJ2-5): KAGVTQTPRYLIKTRGQQVTLSCSPISGHRSVSWYQQTPGQGLQFLFEYFSETQRNKGNFPGRFSGRQFSNSRSEMNVSTLELGDSALYLCASSFGSQETQYFGPGTRLLVL.